This passage covers 4 T cell receptor beta chains from one sample sequenced in a study of T cell clones after liver transplantation. Assay used: immunoSEQ multiplex PCR; TCRdb lists only in-frame clones, some missing. The profile shows tens of thousands of clones, about four fifths of them singletons. Sample: CD4+ T cells from blood, taken 12 months after liver transplant. Every receptor here comes from a human patient who received a liver transplant. Some of the T cells might come from the graft donor.

This clone has only one observation. The rearrangement links TRBV4-1 to TRBJ2-5; 8 bases agree with TRBD2. This CDR3 comprises 16 residues. V was pared by 4 bases and J by 6 bases, with 13 bases of the junction left unmatched. Germline V gene lookup returns CDR1 MGHRA and CDR2 YSYEKL. The CDR3 region is CASSLPAREGGKTQYF. CDR3 coding DNA: TGCGCCAGCAGCCTCCCGGCCCGGGAGGGGGGGAAGACCCAGTACTTC.

The J gene is TRBJ1-2, the V gene TRBV28; the D is unclear. Germline V lookup: CDR1 MDHEN, CDR2 SYDVKM. The CDR3 runs to 14 residues. V was shortened by 6 bases and J by 5 bases, with 16 bases between the two germline ends. The chain's CDR3 is CASSPPVGVYGYTF. The DNA for the CDR3 is TGTGCCAGCAGCCCCCCGGTCGGGGTTTATGGCTACACCTTC.

CDR3 amino acids: CASSKGVADTQYF. The CDR3 DNA sequence: TGTGCCAGTAGCAAGGGGGTAGCGGATACGCAGTATTTT. The J gene is TRBJ2-3, the V gene TRBV19; maybe TRBD1 (6 bases). The CDR3 extends over 13 amino acids. Germline V gives CDR1 LNHDA, CDR2 SQIVND (reference sequence). The germline V and J ends were trimmed by 6 bases and 6 bases, with 13 bases remaining between them.

The chain is built from TRBV28 and TRBJ2-5, with D unresolved. This CDR3 region has 13 residues. CDR1 is MDHEN, CDR2 SYDVKM, per germline. Trimming stripped 5 bases from V and 5 bases from J, with 12 bases between. Here the CDR3 DNA reads TGTGCCAGCAGTGCCGGCCCTGGGGAGACCCAGTACTTC. It is translated as CASSAGPGETQYF.